This TCR beta chain was profiled in a study of blood T cell repertoires in COVID-19. J was trimmed by 4 bases and V by 2 bases; bases with no gene match: 4. Germline V gene lookup returns CDR1 SNHLY and CDR2 FYNNEI. This CDR3 has 16 residues. People in the exposed group encountered a COVID-19 case within 2 weeks before entering the study. In this sample, this clone turned up once. Measured with immunoSEQ multiplex PCR; TCRdb has only the in-frame clones, and not every one. The table lists a few hundred thousand clones, roughly 92% of them singletons. The sample comprised PBMCs or T cells enriched from blood (not recorded which). The chain carries TRBV2 and TRBJ1-5; 11 nucleotides agree with TRBD1. The receptor comes from a woman aged 40 to 50 who had been exposed to COVID-19. For the CDR3, the DNA is TGTGCCAGCAGTGAACCAGGGACAGGGGGAAATCAGCCCCAGCATTTT. As protein: CASSEPGTGGNQPQHF.